The 25 T cell receptor beta chains given below trace back to one sample, sequenced in a study of T cell responses to AZD1222 COVID-19 vaccine. Data came from immunoSEQ multiplex PCR; TCRdb stores just in-frame clones and leaves some out. This sample has over 150,000 clones, with approximately 92% found just once. Sequences were derived from peripheral blood, sampled 28 days after the second dose of the MenACWY control vaccine. These receptors were collected from an adult who received the MenACWY meningococcal vaccine as a control.

V is TRBV4-1 and J is TRBJ2-1; D gene unclear. Trimming stripped 10 bases from V and 0 bases from J, with 13 bases between. The CDR3 loop spans 14 amino acids. Germline V gene sequence: CDR1 MGHRA, CDR2 YSYEKL. CDR3 in amino acids: CATSDTSSYNEQFF. Here the CDR3 DNA reads TGCGCCACCTCCGACACGAGCTCCTACAATGAGCAGTTCTTC.

As to this clone: Other DNA sequences within the sample encode an identical CDR3. The chain has TRBV3-1 (or the pseudogene TRBV3-2) and TRBJ1-5; D ambiguous. Germline CDR1 is LGHDT and CDR2 is YNNKEL (reference sequence). Trimming shortened V by 3 bases and J by 0 bases, and 3 bases separated the two germline ends. The CDR3 runs to 13 residues. The CDR3 loop is CASSQGSNQPQHF. DNA of the CDR3: TGTGCCAGCAGCCAGGGTAGCAATCAGCCCCAGCATTTT.

V usage is TRBV7-2 and J usage is TRBJ2-5, with 8 positions matching TRBD2. This CDR3 contains 15 residues. In germline, CDR1 is SGHTA, CDR2 FQGNSA. V was pared by 4 bases and J by 5 bases, with 9 bases of the junction left unmatched. The CDR3 sequence is CASSSSGTSMETQYF. The CDR3 DNA follows: TGTGCCAGCAGCTCTTCCGGGACTAGTATGGAGACCCAGTACTTC.

The chain is built from TRBV7-8 and TRBJ2-3; D may be TRBD1 (5 bases). The CDR3 sequence is 15 residues long. V lost 5 bases to trimming and J lost 3 bases, with 15 bases between them. Germline CDR1 reads SGHVS; CDR2 reads FQNEAQ. CDR3 nucleotide sequence: TGTGCCAGCAGCGCGGACATAGGATCGACAGATACGCAGTATTTT. The encoded protein is CASSADIGSTDTQYF.

The gene calls are TRBV3-1 (or the pseudogene TRBV3-2) and TRBJ1-1; D unclear. Between the trimmed V and J ends, which lost 4 bases and 1 base, there was a span of 16 bases. CDR3 length equals 16 residues. CDR1 and CDR2 from the germline V gene are LGHDT and YNNKEL (reference sequence). CDR3 sequence reads: CASSPLYPDSNTEAFF. In nucleotides, the CDR3 is TGTGCCAGCAGCCCCCTCTATCCCGATTCGAACACTGAAGCTTTCTTT.

This clone has just a few counts. The chain couples TRBV18 to TRBJ1-4; D gene uncertain. Trimming took off 1 base at V and 8 bases at J, with 14 bases between the two ends. In germline, CDR1 is KGHSH, CDR2 LQKENI. This CDR3 is 15 amino acids long. Here the CDR3 DNA reads TGTGCCAGCTCACCACGGTCAGGCAGGAAAGAAAAACTGTTTTTT. Protein: CASSPRSGRKEKLFF. Drawing the rest from reference TRBV18 and TRBJ1-4, the complete variable domain is NAGVMQNPRHLVRRRGQEARLRCSPMKGHSHVYWYRQLPEEGLKFMVYLQKENIIDESGMPKERFSAEFPKEGPSILRIQQVVRGDSAAYFCASSPRSGRKEKLFFGSGTQLSVL.

V usage is TRBV19 and J usage is TRBJ1-2; a weak D match, TRBD1 (5 bases). Trimming removed 0 bases from V and 6 bases from J, with 17 bases in between. The CDR3 runs 16 residues. Per germline, CDR1 LNHDA and CDR2 SQIVND (reference sequence). DNA of the CDR3: TGTGCCAGTAGTATAGATCTCCAGGGAGATTCCCATGGCTACACCTTC. The encoded protein is CASSIDLQGDSHGYTF.

CDR3 amino acids: CASSAGLAGGSTGELFF. The CDR3 bases are TGCGCCAGCAGCGCCGGACTAGCGGGGGGGAGCACCGGGGAGCTGTTTTTT. The gene calls are TRBV5-1 and TRBJ2-2; 15 bases agree with TRBD2. CDR1 and CDR2 (germline): SGHRS, YFSETQ. The CDR3 length is 17 residues. Trimming at V came to 4 bases and at J to 4 bases, leaving 5 bases not matched to a gene.

The rearrangement links TRBV19 to TRBJ1-4; D might be TRBD1 (5 bases). With 5 bases removed from V and 5 bases from J, the gap between germline ends came to 9 bases. Germline CDR1 and CDR2: LNHDA and SQIVND (reference sequence). CDR3 length equals 13 residues. This CDR3 is CASSFRANEKLFF. The CDR3 bases are TGTGCCAGTAGTTTCAGGGCGAATGAAAAACTGTTTTTT.

The chain combines TRBV5-1 with TRBJ1-4, with TRBD1 as a possible D gene (6 bases). Germline CDR1 and CDR2: SGHRS and YFSETQ. The CDR3 extends over 15 amino acids. Trimming removed 0 bases from V and 8 bases from J, with 14 bases in between. CDR3 region: CASSLAFRTAEKLFF. In DNA, the CDR3 is TGCGCCAGCAGCTTGGCCTTTCGGACAGCCGAAAAACTGTTTTTT.

In DNA, the CDR3 is TGTGCCTGGAGTGTACCAAGGGTTTCGCTAGCCAAAAACATTCAGTACTTC. It codes for CAWSVPRVSLAKNIQYF. The chain links TRBV30 to TRBJ2-4, with D uncertain. The germline V gene has CDR1 GTSNPN and CDR2 SVGIG (reference sequence). The V end lost 0 bases, the J end lost 0 bases, and 15 bases lay between the germline ends. This CDR3 spans 17 amino acids. Based on the CDR3 plus reference TRBV30 and TRBJ2-4, the full variable domain is SQTIHQWPATLVQPVGSPLSLECTVEGTSNPNLYWYRQAAGRGLQLLFYSVGIGQISSEVPQNLSASRPQDRQFILSSKKLLLSDSGFYLCAWSVPRVSLAKNIQYFGAGTRLSVL.

This clone was picked up a small number of times. The rearrangement joins TRBV20-1 to TRBJ2-5; D uncertain. This CDR3 region has 10 residues. Trimming removed 3 bases at V and 6 bases at J, with 5 bases between. The germline V gene encodes CDR1 DFQATT and CDR2 SNEGSKA (reference sequence). Written as DNA, the CDR3 is TGCAGTGCTAGTCTGCAGACCCAGTACTTC. It is translated as CSASLQTQYF.

J is TRBJ1-3 and V is TRBV10-3, with 7 positions matching TRBD1. V was clipped by 3 bases and J by 4 bases; unmatched bases: 9. Germline CDR1 ENHRY, CDR2 SYGVKD. The CDR3 extends over 16 amino acids. The CDR3: CAISEYQGGSGNTIYF. In nucleotides, the CDR3 is TGTGCCATCAGTGAATATCAGGGGGGTTCCGGAAACACCATATATTTT.

This chain links TRBV7-9 with TRBJ2-7; 7 positions agree with TRBD1. Germline CDR1 SEHNR, CDR2 FQNEAQ (reference sequence). The trim removed 2 bases at V and 3 bases at J, leaving 4 bases unmatched. This CDR3 region has 14 residues. The CDR3 sequence is CASSLIGTDYEQYF. In nucleotides, the CDR3 is TGTGCCAGCAGCTTAATCGGGACAGACTACGAGCAGTACTTC. The full variable domain, in which reference TRBV7-9 and TRBJ2-7 provide the parts outside the CDR3, is DTGVSQNPRHKITKRGQNVTFRCDPISEHNRLYWYRQTLGQGPEFLTYFQNEAQLEKSRLLSDRFSAERPKGSFSTLEIQRTEQGDSAMYLCASSLIGTDYEQYFGPGTRLTVT.

This clone was counted a single time. This chain uses TRBV7-2 with TRBJ1-1; D possibly corresponds to TRBD1 (5 bases). V dropped 1 base and J dropped 2 bases, with 14 bases sitting between them. The CDR3 is 16 residues long. Germline V gene data show CDR1 as SGHTA and CDR2 as FQGNSA. DNA of the CDR3: TGTGCCAGCAGCTTAGAAGGGGCTAGAGGAAACACTGAAGCTTTCTTT. Translating it yields CASSLEGARGNTEAFF.

The chain is built from TRBV29-1 and TRBJ1-1; 9 bases line up with TRBD1. V lost 7 bases and J lost 1; bases outside the gene matches: 1. Per the germline V gene, CDR1 is SQVTM and CDR2 is ANQGSEA. This CDR3 comprises 12 residues. The CDR3 DNA reads as TGCAGCGGGGACAGGGCGAACACTGAAGCTTTCTTT. Protein: CSGDRANTEAFF.

V and J are TRBV3-1 (or the pseudogene TRBV3-2) and TRBJ1-1, with D uncertain. The CDR3 sequence is 14 residues long. CDR1 and CDR2 from the germline V gene are LGHDT and YNNKEL (reference sequence). V was shortened by 4 bases and J by 4 bases, with 13 bases between the two germline ends. This CDR3 is CASSPQPEGTEAFF. CDR3 sequence (DNA): TGTGCCAGCAGCCCACAGCCCGAGGGCACTGAAGCTTTCTTT.

The V call is TRBV7-2, the J call TRBJ1-5; D remains unclear. The germline CDR1 and CDR2 sequences are SGHTA and FQGNSA. The CDR3 is 14 amino acids. V lost 3 bases, J lost 0 bases, and 6 bases lay in between. CDR3 protein: CASSFDRSNQPQHF. The CDR3 DNA follows: TGTGCCAGCAGCTTTGACCGTAGCAATCAGCCCCAGCATTTT.

Here the CDR3 DNA reads TGTGCCAGCAGCATCCATGGACAGGCTTATAATTCACCCCTCCACTTT. This codes for CASSIHGQAYNSPLHF. This sequence joins TRBV11-2 and TRBJ1-6; 7 bases map to TRBD1. CDR1 and CDR2 from the germline V gene are SGHAT and FQNNGV. Trimming removed 5 bases from V and 4 bases from J; junction bases left unmatched: 8. The CDR3 consists of 16 residues.

The CDR3: CASREGGATNEKLFF. In DNA, the CDR3 is TGTGCCAGCAGAGAGGGGGGGGCAACTAATGAAAAACTGTTTTTT. J is TRBJ1-4 and V is TRBV27, with D tentatively TRBD1 (6 bases). The CDR3 runs 15 residues. Trimming left V 6 bases short and J 0 bases short, with 11 bases between. Germline V CDR1 and CDR2: MNHEY, SMNVEV (reference sequence). The full variable domain, its missing parts supplied by reference TRBV27 and TRBJ1-4, is EAQVTQNPRYLITVTGKKLTVTCSQNMNHEYMSWYRQDPGLGLRQIYYSMNVEVTDKGDVPEGYKVSRKEKRNFPLILESPSPNQTSLYFCASREGGATNEKLFFGSGTQLSVL.

This clone was detected only a few times. CDR3 nucleotide sequence: TGTGCCAGCAGGGGAGAGACGAGCAATCAGCCCCAGCATTTT. This translates into CASRGETSNQPQHF. This chain links TRBV6-5 with TRBJ1-5; unclear D gene. Germline CDR1 and CDR2: MNHEY and SVGAGI. Trimming shortened V by 6 bases and J by 1 base, and 10 bases separated the two germline ends. The CDR3 runs to 14 residues.

V and J are TRBV3-1 (or the pseudogene TRBV3-2) and TRBJ1-1; a possible D gene is TRBD1 (6 bases). The CDR3 is made up of 14 amino acids. The V gene lost 0 bases and the J gene lost 10 bases, with 15 bases spanning the gap. Looked up from germline, CDR1 is LGHDT and CDR2 is YNNKEL (reference sequence). In DNA, the CDR3 is TGTGCCAGCAGCCAAGATTTTGGGGGGCAGTCAGCTTTCTTT. Encoded protein: CASSQDFGGQSAFF.

The gene calls are TRBV6-5 and TRBJ1-5; D unresolved. V lost 0 bases to trimming and J lost 0 bases, with 6 bases between them. Germline-derived CDR1 and CDR2 are MNHEY and SVGAGI. CDR3 length equals 15 residues. CDR3 bases: TGTGCCAGCAGTTACTCTGTAGATAGCAATCAGCCCCAGCATTTT. As protein: CASSYSVDSNQPQHF.

The rearrangement uses TRBV6-1 and TRBJ1-2, with 8 bases that match TRBD1. Germline V lookup: CDR1 MNHNS, CDR2 SASEGT. The length of the CDR3 is 14 residues. The junction had 3 bases not matched to a gene; V was cut back by 1 base and J by 5 bases. This chain's CDR3 is CASSEGWTGYGYTF. The CDR3 coding sequence is TGTGCCAGCAGTGAAGGGTGGACAGGGTATGGCTACACCTTC.

The V gene is TRBV7-2, the J gene TRBJ2-5, with D tentatively TRBD2 (6 bases). V was clipped by 7 bases and J by 5 bases, with 17 bases between them. The CDR3 covers 14 residues. CDR1 SGHTA and CDR2 FQGNSA come from the germline V gene. The CDR3 spells CASTPVAGRETQYF. CDR3 sequence (DNA): TGTGCCAGCACCCCAGTCGCGGGGCGGGAGACCCAGTACTTC.